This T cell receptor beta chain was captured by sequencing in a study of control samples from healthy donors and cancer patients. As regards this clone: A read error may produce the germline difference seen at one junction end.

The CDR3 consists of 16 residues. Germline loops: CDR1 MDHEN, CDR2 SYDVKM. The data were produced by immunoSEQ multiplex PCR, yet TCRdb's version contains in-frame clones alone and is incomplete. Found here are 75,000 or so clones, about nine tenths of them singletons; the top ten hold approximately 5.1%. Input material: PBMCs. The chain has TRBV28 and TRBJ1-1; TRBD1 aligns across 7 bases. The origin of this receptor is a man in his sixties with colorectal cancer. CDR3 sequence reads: CASSLSGGILNTEAFF. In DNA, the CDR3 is TGTGCCAGCAGCTTATCAGGGGGAATTTTAAACACTGAAGCTTTCTTT.